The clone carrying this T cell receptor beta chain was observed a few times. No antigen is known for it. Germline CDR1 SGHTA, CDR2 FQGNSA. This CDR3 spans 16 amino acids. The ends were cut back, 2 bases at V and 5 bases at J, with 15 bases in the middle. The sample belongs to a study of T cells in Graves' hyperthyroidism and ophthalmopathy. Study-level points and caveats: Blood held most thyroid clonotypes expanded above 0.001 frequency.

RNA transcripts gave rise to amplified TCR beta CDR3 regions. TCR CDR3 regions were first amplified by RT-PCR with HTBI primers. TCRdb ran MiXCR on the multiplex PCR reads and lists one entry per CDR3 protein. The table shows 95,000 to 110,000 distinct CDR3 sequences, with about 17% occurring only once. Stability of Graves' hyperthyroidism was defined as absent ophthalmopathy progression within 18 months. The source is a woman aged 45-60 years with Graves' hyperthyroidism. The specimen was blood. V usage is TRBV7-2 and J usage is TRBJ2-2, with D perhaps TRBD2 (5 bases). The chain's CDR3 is CASSLLASLNTGELFF. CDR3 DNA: TGTGCCAGCAGCTTATTGGCTAGCTTGAATACCGGGGAGCTGTTTTTT.